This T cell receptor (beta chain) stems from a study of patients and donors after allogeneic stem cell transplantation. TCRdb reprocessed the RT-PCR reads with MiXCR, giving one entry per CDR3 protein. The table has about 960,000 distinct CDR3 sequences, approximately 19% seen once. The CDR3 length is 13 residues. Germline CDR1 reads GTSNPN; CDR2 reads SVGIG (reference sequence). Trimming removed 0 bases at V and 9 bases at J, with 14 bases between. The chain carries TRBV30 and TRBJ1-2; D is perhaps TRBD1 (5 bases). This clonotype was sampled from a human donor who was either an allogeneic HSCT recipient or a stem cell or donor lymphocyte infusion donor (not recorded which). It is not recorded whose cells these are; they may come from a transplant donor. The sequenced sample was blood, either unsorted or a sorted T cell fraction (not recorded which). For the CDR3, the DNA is TGTGCCTGGAGTGTCAGGGACCCTGGCCGCTACACCTTC. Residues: CAWSVRDPGRYTF.